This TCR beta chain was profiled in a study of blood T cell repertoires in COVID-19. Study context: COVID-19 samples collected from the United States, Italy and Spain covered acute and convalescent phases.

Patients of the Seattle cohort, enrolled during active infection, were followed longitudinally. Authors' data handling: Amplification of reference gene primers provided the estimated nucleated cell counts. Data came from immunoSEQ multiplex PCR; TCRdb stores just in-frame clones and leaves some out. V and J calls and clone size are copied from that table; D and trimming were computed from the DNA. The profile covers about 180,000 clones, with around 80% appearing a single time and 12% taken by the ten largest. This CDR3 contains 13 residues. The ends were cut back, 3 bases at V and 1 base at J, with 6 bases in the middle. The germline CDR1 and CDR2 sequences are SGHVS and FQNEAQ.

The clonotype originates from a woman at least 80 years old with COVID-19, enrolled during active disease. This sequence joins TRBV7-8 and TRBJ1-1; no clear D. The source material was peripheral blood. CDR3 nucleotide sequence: TGTGCCAGCAGCTTCGGTGGGAACACTGAAGCTTTCTTT. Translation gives CASSFGGNTEAFF.